This TCR beta chain derives from a study of shared clonotypes between healthy human individuals. The CDR3 covers 16 residues. V shed 3 bases and J 5 bases; nucleotides not matched to a gene: 5. The germline V gene has CDR1 SGHDT and CDR2 YYEEEE. Only a few counts were recorded for this clone. In the same sample, other DNA sequences code for this CDR3. An approximately 220 ng quantity of DNA, some 30,000 T cell genomes, went into the sorted-subset replicate PCRs. The method was immunoSEQ multiplex PCR; TCRdb's version includes in-frame clones alone and lacks a portion of them. The table records over a million clones, around 76% of them present only once.

Material for sequencing was memory CD4+ T cells sorted from blood. Stated subset: CD45RA-negative fraction. This rearrangement joins TRBV5-6 to TRBJ2-2; 12 positions match TRBD2. The source is a man younger than 35 in good health. The CDR3 nucleotides are TGTGCCAGCAGCTCTCCGGGACTAGCGGGTACCGGGGAGCTGTTTTTT. Its translation is CASSSPGLAGTGELFF. The variable domain in full, with the rest retrieved from reference TRBV5-6 and TRBJ2-2, is DAGVTQSPTHLIKTRGQQVTLRCSPKSGHDTVSWYQQALGQGPQFIFQYYEEEERQRGNFPDRFSGHQFPNYSSELNVNALLLGDSALYLCASSSPGLAGTGELFFGEGSRLTVL.